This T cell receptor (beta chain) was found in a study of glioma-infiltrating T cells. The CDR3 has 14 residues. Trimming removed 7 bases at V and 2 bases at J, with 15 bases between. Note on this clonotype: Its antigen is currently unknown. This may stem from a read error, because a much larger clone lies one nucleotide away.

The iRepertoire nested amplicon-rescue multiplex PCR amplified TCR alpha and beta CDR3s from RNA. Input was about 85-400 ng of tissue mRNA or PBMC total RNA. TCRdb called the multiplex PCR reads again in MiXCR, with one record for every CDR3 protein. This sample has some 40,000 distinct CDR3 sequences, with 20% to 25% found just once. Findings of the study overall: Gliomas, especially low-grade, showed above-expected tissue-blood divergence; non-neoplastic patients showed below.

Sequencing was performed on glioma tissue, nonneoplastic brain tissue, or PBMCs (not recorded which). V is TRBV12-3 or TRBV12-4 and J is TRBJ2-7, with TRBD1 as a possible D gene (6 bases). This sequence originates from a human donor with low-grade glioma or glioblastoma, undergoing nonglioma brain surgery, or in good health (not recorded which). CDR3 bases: TGTGCCAGCAACTACCACGGGACAACCTACGAGCAGTACTTC. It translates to CASNYHGTTYEQYF.